A single sample gave rise to the 17 T cell receptor beta chains below, sequenced in a study of cytomegalovirus exposure and HLA in healthy donors. The PCR had 60 Vbeta and 13 Jbeta primers. The protocol was immunoSEQ multiplex PCR, while the TCRdb copy is restricted to in-frame clones and leaves out a portion. Of approximately 180,000 clones in the sample, about 85% were seen once. The specimen sequenced was PBMCs. All receptors derive from a woman between 50 and 59 years old in good health and CMV-seronegative.

Notes on this clone: An end of the junction differs from the germline gene, which may be a read error. This chain links TRBV7-9 with TRBJ2-7, with unresolved D. Germline CDR1 SEHNR, CDR2 FQNEAQ (reference sequence). This CDR3 has 12 residues. In nucleotides, the CDR3 is TGTTCCAGCAGCTTATCAGGCTACGAGCAGTACTTC. Protein product: CSSSLSGYEQYF.

This chain links TRBV19 with TRBJ1-5; possibly TRBD1 for D (5 bases). Germline lookup yields CDR1 LNHDA and CDR2 SQIVND (reference sequence). The CDR3 has 14 amino acids. V was shortened by 5 bases and J by 1 base, with 9 bases between the two germline ends. CDR3 sequence reads: CASSVDRSNQPQHF. CDR3 sequence (DNA): TGTGCCAGTAGTGTCGACAGAAGCAATCAGCCCCAGCATTTT.

The chain employs TRBV4-3 and TRBJ1-2, with 8 nucleotides matching TRBD1. The CDR3 runs to 16 residues. The V gene end was trimmed by 3 bases and the J gene end by 5 bases; junction bases not matched to a gene: 11. CDR1 LGHNA and CDR2 YSLEER come from the germline V gene. The CDR3 sequence is CASSHATGDLLYGYTF. DNA for the CDR3: TGCGCCAGCAGCCATGCGACAGGGGACCTGTTGTATGGCTACACCTTC.

In the case of this clone: The identical CDR3 is also encoded by other nucleotide sequences in the sample. The chain has TRBV19 and TRBJ1-5; D is possibly TRBD1 (6 bases). The V and J ends lost 5 bases and 1 base respectively, with 12 bases between them. CDR1 and CDR2 (germline): LNHDA, SQIVND (reference sequence). The CDR3 extends over 15 amino acids. The CDR3 loop is CASSAQGGSNQPQHF. The CDR3 nucleotides read TGTGCCAGTAGTGCACAGGGCGGAAGCAATCAGCCCCAGCATTTT. The entire variable domain, with the rest obtained from reference TRBV19 and TRBJ1-5, is as follows: DGGITQSPKYLFRKEGQNVTLSCEQNLNHDAMYWYRQDPGQGLRLIYYSQIVNDFQKGDIAEGYSVSREKKESFPLTVTSAQKNPTAFYLCASSAQGGSNQPQHFGDGTRLSIL.

The chain carries TRBV6-5 and TRBJ2-3; no clear D gene. The CDR3 spans 14 residues. Germline-derived CDR1 and CDR2 are MNHEY and SVGAGI. V lost 0 bases and J 1 base, leaving 5 bases between the germline ends. The CDR3 sequence: CASSYSWRTDTQYF. The CDR3 DNA follows: TGTGCCAGCAGTTACTCGTGGCGCACAGATACGCAGTATTTT.

This clone has just one count. The chain uses TRBV6-5 and TRBJ1-3; 11 nucleotides line up with TRBD1. The CDR3 is 15 amino acids. The V segment lost 6 bases and the J segment 2 bases; nucleotides outside the gene matches: 3. CDR1 and CDR2 (germline): MNHEY, SVGAGI. The chain's CDR3 is CASRDRGLAGNTIYF. The CDR3 nucleotides read TGTGCCAGCAGGGACAGGGGGCTAGCTGGAAACACCATATATTTT.

The J gene is TRBJ2-3, the V gene TRBV2; tentatively, D is TRBD2 (5 bases). CDR1 and CDR2 (germline): SNHLY, FYNNEI. The CDR3 is made up of 12 amino acids. Trimming removed 6 bases from V and 8 bases from J, with 12 bases in between. The CDR3 nucleotides are TGTGCCAGCAGACCCTCTAGCAGTACGCAGTATTTT. It specifies CASRPSSSTQYF.

V is TRBV7-2 and J is TRBJ2-5; 7 bases line up with TRBD2. The CDR3 sequence is 12 residues long. With V trimmed by 8 bases and J by 10 bases, 10 bases remained unmatched. Germline-derived CDR1 and CDR2 are SGHTA and FQGNSA. CDR3 in amino acids: CASGPGLEVQYF. In DNA, the CDR3 is TGTGCCAGCGGCCCAGGACTAGAGGTCCAGTACTTC. Using reference TRBV7-2 and TRBJ2-5 for the parts outside the CDR3, the full variable domain is GAGVSQSPSNKVTEKGKDVELRCDPISGHTALYWYRQSLGQGLEFLIYFQGNSAPDKSGLPSDRFSAERTGGSVSTLTIQRTQQEDSAVYLCASGPGLEVQYFGPGTRLLVL.

The genes are TRBV28 and TRBJ2-4; a possible D gene is TRBD2 (5 bases). The germline gives CDR1 MDHEN, CDR2 SYDVKM. Trimming removed 7 bases from V and 1 base from J, with 14 bases in between. CDR3 length equals 15 residues. CDR3 amino acids: CASTFGVGAKNIQYF. CDR3 sequence (DNA): TGTGCCAGCACTTTCGGGGTGGGGGCCAAAAACATTCAGTACTTC.

The gene calls are TRBV5-6 and TRBJ2-3; 8 bases align to TRBD2. Germline CDR1 SGHDT, CDR2 YYEEEE. The CDR3 has 15 residues. With V trimmed by 4 bases and J by 3 bases, 7 bases remained unmatched. The CDR3 reads CASSRPGLGTDTQYF. CDR3 coding DNA: TGTGCCAGCAGCAGACCGGGACTAGGGACAGATACGCAGTATTTT.

Notes on this clone: One junction end disagrees with the germline gene, perhaps due to a read error. V and J are TRBV7-9 and TRBJ1-1; 7 bases agree with TRBD1. This CDR3 comprises 16 residues. Germline CDR1 SEHNR, CDR2 FQNEAQ (reference sequence). CDR3 residues: CSSSSQGQLMNTEAFF. CDR3 DNA: TGTTCCAGCAGCTCCCAGGGACAGCTTATGAACACTGAAGCTTTCTTT.

The chain recombines TRBV29-1 with TRBJ2-4; 9 positions agree with TRBD1. The CDR3 runs 14 residues. Germline CDR1 is SQVTM and CDR2 is ANQGSEA. With V trimmed by 6 bases and J by 5 bases, 8 bases remained unmatched. CDR3 DNA sequence: TGCAGCGTGTGGGGACAGGGTCGCCAAAACATTCAGTACTTC. Translation: CSVWGQGRQNIQYF.

The V gene is TRBV11-2, the J gene TRBJ1-2, with 7 bases lining up with TRBD1. Losses at the gene ends were 2 bases for V and 4 bases for J; bases not matched to a gene: 4. Per the germline V gene, CDR1 is SGHAT and CDR2 is FQNNGV. The CDR3 runs 14 residues. The CDR3 DNA reads as TGTGCCAGCAGCTTAACGTCAGGGGGCTATGGCTACACCTTC. It is translated as CASSLTSGGYGYTF.

The chain uses TRBV20-1 and TRBJ1-1, with D unclear. The V gene's germline CDR1 is DFQATT and CDR2 SNEGSKA (reference sequence). The CDR3 covers 11 residues. Between the trimmed V and J ends, which lost 0 bases and 10 bases, there was a span of 9 bases. CDR3 in amino acids: CSARDVEVAFF. In nucleotides, the CDR3 is TGCAGTGCTAGAGATGTGGAGGTAGCTTTCTTT.

The chain has TRBV6-5 and TRBJ1-5; D ambiguous. Germline-derived CDR1 and CDR2 are MNHEY and SVGAGI. CDR3 length equals 15 residues. V lost 0 bases and J lost 7, with 13 bases in between. The CDR3 is CASSYSSLAGQPQHF. CDR3 coding DNA: TGTGCCAGCAGTTACTCGTCCCTTGCGGGGCAGCCCCAGCATTTT.

The chain couples TRBV2 to TRBJ2-3, with TRBD2 matching over 9 bases. Germline trimming cut 2 bases from V and 0 bases from J; bases unmatched to any gene: 6. Per germline, CDR1 SNHLY and CDR2 FYNNEI. The length of the CDR3 is 17 residues. DNA for the CDR3: TGTGCCAGCAGTGAATTGAGCGGGAGGTGGAGCACAGATACGCAGTATTTT. Protein: CASSELSGRWSTDTQYF.

V usage is TRBV6-6 and J usage is TRBJ2-2; D gene unclear. From germline, CDR1 is MNHNY and CDR2 SVGAGI (reference sequence). The germline V and J ends were trimmed by 2 bases and 5 bases, with 9 bases remaining between them. CDR3 length: 14 residues. CDR3 coding DNA: TGTGCCAGCAGTTACGCGGCAGAAACCGGGGAGCTGTTTTTT. Protein product: CASSYAAETGELFF.